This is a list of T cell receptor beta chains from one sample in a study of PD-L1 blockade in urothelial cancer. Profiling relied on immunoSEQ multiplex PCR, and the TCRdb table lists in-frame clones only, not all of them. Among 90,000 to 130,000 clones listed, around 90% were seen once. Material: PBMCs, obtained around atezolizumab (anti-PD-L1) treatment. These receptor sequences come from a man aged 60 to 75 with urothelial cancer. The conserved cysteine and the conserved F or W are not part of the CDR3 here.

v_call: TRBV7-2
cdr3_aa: ASSLVFGQGAMPDTQY

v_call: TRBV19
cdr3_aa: ASSSLRGPDEKLF

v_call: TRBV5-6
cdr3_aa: ASTFGTESNGYT

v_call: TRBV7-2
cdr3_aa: ASSLASGGYPQY

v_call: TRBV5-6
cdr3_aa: ASSLQGGNTEAF

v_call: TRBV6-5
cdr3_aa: ASSSPQDIYEQY

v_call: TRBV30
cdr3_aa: AWNPGQGGNTEAF

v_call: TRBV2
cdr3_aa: ASLSSGGSRGGTQY

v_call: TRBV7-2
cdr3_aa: ASSLQDSYEQY

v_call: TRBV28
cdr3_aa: ASSTSLRSETQY

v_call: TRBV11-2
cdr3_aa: ASSLDGVAD

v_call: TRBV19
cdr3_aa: ASSRTGNSGYGYT

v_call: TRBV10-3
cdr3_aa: AISESHRLNSNQPQH

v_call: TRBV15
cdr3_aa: ATSRDTARNGYT

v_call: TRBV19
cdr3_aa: ASIRGDSRYTGELF

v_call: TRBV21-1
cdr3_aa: ASNLRPAGGELF

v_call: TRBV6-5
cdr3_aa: ASSYRGHVNEQF

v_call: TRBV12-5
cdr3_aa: ASAVVPGGEAVGTQY

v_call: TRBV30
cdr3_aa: AWSVLGGGEGYT

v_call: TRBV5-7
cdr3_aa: ASSLTGYGANVLT

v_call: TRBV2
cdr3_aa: ASRQDSNQPQH

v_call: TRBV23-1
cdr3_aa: ASSPRGTSGDTYEQY

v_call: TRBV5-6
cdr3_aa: ASSFVTGTGEETQY

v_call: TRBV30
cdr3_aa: AWSKVQGHYGYT

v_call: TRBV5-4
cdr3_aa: ASSLALGQAPHEQF

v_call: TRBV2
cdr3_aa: ASSVGQGSYEQY

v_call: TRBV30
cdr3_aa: AWSRRTDINEKLF

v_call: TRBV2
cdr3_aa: ASSEGAGNYGYT

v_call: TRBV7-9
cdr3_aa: ASSLRTGGRETQY

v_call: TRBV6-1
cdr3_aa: ASRDDFPSGNTIY

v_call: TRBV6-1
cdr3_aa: ASILQAHQPQH

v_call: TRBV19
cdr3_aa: ASTPGVLLSSNQPQH

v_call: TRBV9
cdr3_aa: ASSGGQGSNQPQH

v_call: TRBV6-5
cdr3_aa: ASSYAGSSYNEQF

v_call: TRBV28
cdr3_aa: ASSVGTSGRNEQY

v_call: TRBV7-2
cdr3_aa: ASSHEGGAYEQY

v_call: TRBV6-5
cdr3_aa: ASSDGGQGRQPQH

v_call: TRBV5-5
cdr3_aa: ASSLAPLGSSTDTQY

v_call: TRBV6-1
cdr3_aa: ASRKGGTQPQH

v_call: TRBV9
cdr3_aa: ASSATQVPLTGELF

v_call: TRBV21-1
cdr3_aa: ASSTQNRVNSYNEQF

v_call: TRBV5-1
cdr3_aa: ASSLVAAGTDTQY

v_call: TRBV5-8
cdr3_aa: ASSLAGGGTDTQY

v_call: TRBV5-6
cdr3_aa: ASSLVDEQY

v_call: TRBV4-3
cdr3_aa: ASSQVRGPYEQY

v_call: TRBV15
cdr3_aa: ATSNYGEQY

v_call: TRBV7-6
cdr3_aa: ASSSGQGFISYT

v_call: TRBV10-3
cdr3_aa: AINQGASYNEQF

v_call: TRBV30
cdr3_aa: AWSALGTGELF

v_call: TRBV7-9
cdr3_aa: ASRRGQGLSEQY